The clone carrying this TCR beta chain was found a few times. V was pared by 1 base and J by 9 bases, with 12 bases between. The CDR3 has 13 amino acids. The germline CDR1 and CDR2 sequences are LGHNA and YSLEER. Ophthalmopathy cases scored 3 or more on the Clinical Activity Score and 4 or more on NOSPECS grade, with duration below 3 months. Fresh peripheral blood, roughly 9.8 ml of it, supplied the PBMCs. The data are from a study of T cells in Graves' hyperthyroidism and ophthalmopathy. Study background: The initial diagnosis was the point when peripheral blood was collected, ahead of any treatment.

The investigators amplified TCR beta CDR3 regions from RNA transcripts. First-round RT-PCR with HTBI primers amplified the TCR CDR3 region. TCRdb reprocessed the multiplex PCR reads via MiXCR and lists one record per CDR3 protein. The sample lists a few hundred thousand distinct CDR3 sequences, about 16% occurring once. This chain links TRBV4-3 with TRBJ2-5; tentative D call: TRBD2 (5 bases). The specimen was blood. The sequence came from a woman aged 30 to 39 with Graves' ophthalmopathy. This chain's CDR3 is CASSQGESTPQYF. The DNA for the CDR3 is TGCGCCAGCAGCCAAGGGGAGAGCACCCCCCAGTACTTC.